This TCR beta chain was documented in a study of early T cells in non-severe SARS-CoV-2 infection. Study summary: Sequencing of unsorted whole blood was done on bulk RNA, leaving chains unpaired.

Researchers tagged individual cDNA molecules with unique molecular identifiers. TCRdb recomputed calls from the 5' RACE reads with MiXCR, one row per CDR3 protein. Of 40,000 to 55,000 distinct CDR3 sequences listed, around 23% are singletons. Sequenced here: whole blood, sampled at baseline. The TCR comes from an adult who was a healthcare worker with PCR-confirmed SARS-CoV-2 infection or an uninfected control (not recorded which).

CDR3 nucleotides: TGTGCCAGCAGCATGGGGGACTACACAGATACGCAGTATTTT. It codes for CASSMGDYTDTQYF. The V and J genes are TRBV7-3 and TRBJ2-3; 7 nucleotides match TRBD2. The V segment lost 5 bases and the J segment 2 bases; nucleotides outside the gene matches: 4. Germline CDR1 SGHTA, CDR2 FQGTGA. There are 14 residues in the CDR3.